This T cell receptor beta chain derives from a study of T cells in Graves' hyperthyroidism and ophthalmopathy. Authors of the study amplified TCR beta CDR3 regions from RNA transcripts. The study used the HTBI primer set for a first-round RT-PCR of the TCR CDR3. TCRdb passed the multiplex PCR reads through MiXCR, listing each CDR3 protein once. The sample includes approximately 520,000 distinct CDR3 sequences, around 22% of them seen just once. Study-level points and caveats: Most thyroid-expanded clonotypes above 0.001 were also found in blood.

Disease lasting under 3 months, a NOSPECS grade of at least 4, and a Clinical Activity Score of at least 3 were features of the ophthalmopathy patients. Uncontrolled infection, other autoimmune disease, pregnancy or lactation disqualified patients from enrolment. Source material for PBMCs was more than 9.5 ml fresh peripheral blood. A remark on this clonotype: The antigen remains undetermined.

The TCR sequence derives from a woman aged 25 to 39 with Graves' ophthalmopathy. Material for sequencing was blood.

DNA for the CDR3: TGTGCCAGCAGTGGACTCGGCTATGGCTACACCTTC. This gives the protein CASSGLGYGYTF. This chain connects TRBV25-1 to TRBJ1-2; no reliable D call. Trimming took off 4 bases at V and 4 bases at J, with 7 bases between the two ends. The germline V gene encodes CDR1 MGHDK and CDR2 SYGVNS. The CDR3 is made up of 12 amino acids.